This TCR beta chain stems from a study of CD8 T cells in Susac syndrome (dated by TCRdb to about 2019). Study-level background: The study used repertoire sequencing to test whether antigen drove CD8+ T cell activation and differentiation in Susac syndrome. CD8+ T cell repertoire clonality was compared between some 12 healthy donors, around 14 Susac syndrome patients and some 15 multiple sclerosis patients. Overall study results and their limits: The number of individuals in the TCR sequencing and HLA analysis was recognized as being relatively small.

About this clonotype: Its binding antigen is unknown. No much larger clone exists at a distance of one base, and base qualities are not known.

Peripheral blood CD8+ and CD4+ T cells from healthy donors, Susac syndrome patients and multiple sclerosis patients were profiled by high-throughput TCR beta sequencing. Healthy donors were age- and sex-matched controls. Bulk CD8+ and CD4+ T cells were purified magnetically by negative isolation, whereas CD8+ TEMRA cells were enriched by FACS. Blood was drawn into EDTA tubes, processed within 24 hours, and PBMCs were isolated by density gradient centrifugation. PBMCs destined for TCR sequencing were cryopreserved in liquid nitrogen and later thawed in a 37 °C water bath. The sorted or isolated CD4+, CD8+ and CD8+ TEMRA cells had a purity of 90% or higher. V and J are trimmed by 5 bases and 6 bases, and the gene matches miss 8 bases of the junction. The germline V gene (reference sequence) yields SEHNR for CDR1 and FQNEAQ for CDR2. The CDR3, from cysteine to phenylalanine, totals 15 residues. CDR3 DNA only is kept here, 45 bases in frame from base 1.

RNA was extracted using the RNeasy kit, and roughly 0.5 to 1 microgram was reverse transcribed with random hexamers. TCR beta CDR3 regions were amplified with the immunoSEQ multiplex PCR assay covering 54 Vbeta and 13 Jbeta segments. Bias from PCR amplification was corrected by using a synthetic template baseline for primer optimization and for computational correction. In the paper's pipeline: Reads were annotated to V, D and J genes per IMGT and analyzed with immunoSEQ Analyzer, keeping only productive sequences. Clonality was calculated as one minus the Shannon entropy normalized by log2 of the number of productive unique sequences. For each patient and control, public and private clones were evaluated among the 100 most prevalent clones. A clone was defined as Susac-specific if it was absent from the healthy and MS cohorts, from some 1,100 published viral clones and from other ImmuneACCESS disease sequences. The raw public reads went through TCRdb reprocessing: fastp at Q25, MiXCR clone calling, in-frame beta chains kept. For every CDR3 protein sequence, its rows merge into one entry that carries the most common genes and DNA. TCRdb, rather than the study authors, made the V and J calls. The sample table contains tens of thousands of distinct CDR3 sequences; only one count was recorded for approximately 90% of them. In total, the top ten clones hold roughly 0.2% of the sample.

The receptor was isolated from a human donor in good health. The V gene is TRBV7-9 and the J gene is TRBJ2-7; 12 nucleotides in the junction match TRBD1. Material for sequencing was CD8+ T cells from PBMCs. In nucleotides, the sequence is TGTGCCAGCAGCCCTCCGGGACAGGGGGCATCCGAGCAGTACTTC. Protein translation: CASSPPGQGASEQYF. Extended through the reference TRBV7-9 and TRBJ2-7 proteins, this CDR3 yields the full variable domain: DTGVSQNPRHKITKRGQNVTFRCDPISEHNRLYWYRQTLGQGPEFLTYFQNEAQLEKSRLLSDRFSAERPKGSFSTLEIQRTEQGDSAMYLCASSPPGQGASEQYFGPGTRLTVT.